These T cell receptor beta chains were read from a single sample in a study of T-cell memory formation after mild COVID-19. TCRdb analysed the 5' RACE reads with MiXCR anew, one entry per CDR3 protein. The table shows about 360,000 distinct CDR3 sequences, with 13% to 15% occurring only once. Sequenced input: PBMCs or a T cell subset sorted from them (not recorded which). The receptors stem from a man aged 18-30 years who had mild COVID-19 (a few samples of this study predate the infection). Cell type and time point are not known. The CDR3 runs from the conserved cysteine through the conserved F or W. A D gene is named only where the DNA matches it firmly. Clone size is stated in some rows and not others, as once, few, many or a class when expanded.

. . 16 TRBJ2-1 TRBV11-2 TGTGCCAGCAGCTTAGGATCCTGGGGCTCCTACAATGAGCAGTTCTTC CASSLGSWGSYNEQFF
few TRBD1 13 TRBJ2-7 TRBV20-1 TGCAGTGCTAGTACTACAGGGGGCGTTGAGCAGTACTTC CSASTTGGVEQYF
many . 14 TRBJ1-1 TRBV7-2 TGTGCCAGCAGCCCGGGACGGCTGAACACTGAAGCTTTCTTT CASSPGRLNTEAFF
. . 15 TRBJ1-2 TRBV20-1 TGCAGTGCTAGAGATTTAAGGGACAACTCCTATGGCTACACCTTC CSARDLRDNSYGYTF
few . 16 TRBJ2-3 TRBV6-5 TGTGCCAGCAGTTATTCGAGCGGGACAAGCACAGATACGCAGTATTTT CASSYSSGTSTDTQYF
many . 14 TRBJ1-1 TRBV4-1 TGCGCCAGCAGCCTTGAAACAGCGAACACTGAAGCTTTCTTT CASSLETANTEAFF
. . 15 TRBJ1-1 TRBV9 TGTGCCAGCAGTCGACAGGTAAAGGTTGGCACTGAAGCTTTCTTT CASSRQVKVGTEAFF
many . 15 TRBJ1-3 TRBV29-1 TGCAGCCCGACTATGGGGGGAACCTCTGGAAACACCATATATTTT CSPTMGGTSGNTIYF
. . 15 TRBJ2-3 TRBV24-1 TGTGCCACCAGCCCTTCAGAGGCCTCGACAGATACGCAGTATTTT CATSPSEASTDTQYF
few . 14 TRBJ2-3 TRBV7-2 TGTGCCAGCAGCTTACAGGGCTACACAGATACGCAGTATTTT CASSLQGYTDTQYF
. TRBD1 17 TRBJ1-2 TRBV11-2 TGTGCCAGCAGCCGCCAGGGGGGTCAGGGGGCTGGCTATGGCTACACCTTC CASSRQGGQGAGYGYTF
. . 15 TRBJ2-2 TRBV6-5 TGTGCCAGCAGTTACTCGTTGTGGGGGACCGGGGAGCTGTTTTTT CASSYSLWGTGELFF
. TRBD1 14 TRBJ2-5 TRBV3-1 TGTGCCAGCAGCTACGTGGGACAGATGGAGACCCAGTACTTC CASSYVGQMETQYF
few . 15 TRBJ2-1 TRBV20-1 TGCAGTGCTAGAGATCGTCGCAGGGGATGGATTGAGCAGTTCTTC CSARDRRRGWIEQFF
. TRBD2 16 TRBJ2-7 TRBV5-1 TGCGCCAGCAGCTTGTGGGCTAGCGGGGCCTCCTACGAGCAGTACTTC CASSLWASGASYEQYF
. TRBD1 16 TRBJ1-5 TRBV6-2/TRBV6-3 TGTGCCAGCAGCCAAGGCCGGGACAGGCTGAAGAGGCCCCAGCATTTT CASSQGRDRLKRPQHF
. . 15 TRBJ2-3 TRBV7-9 TGTGCCAGCAGCTTAGGTGGGGATCGCACAGATACGCAGTATTTT CASSLGGDRTDTQYF
few TRBD1 15 TRBJ1-2 TRBV27 TGTGCCAGCAGTTTTGCAGGGGGCCGGGTGGTGGACTACACCTTC CASSFAGGRVVDYTF
few . 13 TRBJ1-1 TRBV5-5 TGTGCCAGCCACGTGATGGGTTACACTGAAGCTTTCTTT CASHVMGYTEAFF
few . 15 TRBJ2-5 TRBV4-3 TGCGCCAGCAGCCAAGCGCGGGGTGCCCAAGTGGCCCAGTACTTC CASSQARGAQVAQYF
few . 14 TRBJ1-4 TRBV7-6 TGTGCCAGCAGCACCGGGACCGGCCCCGAAAAACTGTTTTTT CASSTGTGPEKLFF
few TRBD2 16 TRBJ2-4 TRBV15 TGTGCCACCAGCCGTGTAAGGGAGGGCGTTGGGAACATTCAGTACTTC CATSRVREGVGNIQYF
. . 14 TRBJ2-3 TRBV5-1 TGCGCCAGCAGCGCCGCGGAGGTCACAGATACGCAGTATTTT CASSAAEVTDTQYF
. TRBD1 16 TRBJ2-6 TRBV9 TGTGCCAGCAGCGCGACAGGGGGTCTGGGGGCCAACGTCCTGACTTTC CASSATGGLGANVLTF
. TRBD2 15 TRBJ2-2 TRBV7-3 TGTGCCAGCAGCCCGGGACTAGGAGACACCGGGGAGCTGTTTTTT CASSPGLGDTGELFF
few TRBD2 16 TRBJ2-1 TRBV2 TGTGCCAGCAGTGGCTTAGTAGCGGGGGGGGACAATGAGCAGTTCTTC CASSGLVAGGDNEQFF
. . 18 TRBJ1-6 TRBV11-2 TGTGCCAGCAGTGATCACCTCAGTAAGGGGGGCTATAATTCACCCCTCCACTTT CASSDHLSKGGYNSPLHF
many . 12 TRBJ2-5 TRBV7-2 TGTGCCAGCAGGGGAAGGGGTGAGACCCAGTACTTC CASRGRGETQYF
many TRBD1 15 TRBJ2-3 TRBV27 TGTGCCAGCAGTTCTCCAGGGGGAAGCACAGATACGCAGTATTTT CASSSPGGSTDTQYF
few . 14 TRBJ1-6 TRBV6-5 TGTGCCAGCAGTCGCACAGCCTATAATTCACCCCTCCACTTT CASSRTAYNSPLHF
. TRBD1 14 TRBJ2-7 TRBV12-3/TRBV12-4 TGTGCCAGCCTCCGGGGACAGGGGGCCTACGAGCAGTACTTC CASLRGQGAYEQYF
few . 13 TRBJ1-1 TRBV24-1 TGTGCCACCAGTGAGCAAGGTACGGCTGAAGCTTTCTTT CATSEQGTAEAFF
few TRBD2 16 TRBJ2-5 TRBV4-1 TGCGCCAGCAGCCAACCCGGGACTAGCGGGGCTAGGGCCCAGTACTTC CASSQPGTSGARAQYF
. . 13 TRBJ2-1 TRBV25-1 TGTGCCAGCAGTGTACCCGGGAACAATGAGCAGTTCTTC CASSVPGNNEQFF
. TRBD1 13 TRBJ1-3 TRBV29-1 TGCAGCGTGACAGGGGTCTCTGGAAACACCATATATTTT CSVTGVSGNTIYF
few . 13 TRBJ2-7 TRBV7-2 TGTGCCAGCAGCTTAAGAGAGCGTTTCAAGCAGTACTTC CASSLRERFKQYF
. . 15 TRBJ1-1 TRBV7-2 TGTGCCAGCAGCTTAGCGGGTCAGGGGAAGACTGAAGCTTTCTTT CASSLAGQGKTEAFF
few . 13 TRBJ2-1 TRBV7-2 TGTGCCAGCAGCCTACCAGGAGGGGTTGAGCAGTTCTTC CASSLPGGVEQFF
once . 14 TRBJ1-1 TRBV12-3/TRBV12-4 TGTGCCAGCAGTTTAGGATGGGGTAAGACTGAAGCTTTCTTT CASSLGWGKTEAFF
few . 18 TRBJ1-4 TRBV4-3 TGCGCCAGCAGCCAAGACGGGGGCTTCGGCAGGGCTAATGAAAAACTGTTTTTT CASSQDGGFGRANEKLFF
few . 13 TRBJ2-7 TRBV27 TGTGCCAGCAGTTTATCTGGCCCCTACGAGCAGTACTTC CASSLSGPYEQYF
many TRBD1 15 TRBJ1-1 TRBV11-2 TGTGCCAGCAGCCCCTGGACAGGGATGAACACTGAAGCTTTCTTT CASSPWTGMNTEAFF
. . 14 TRBJ2-3 TRBV5-1 TGCGCCAGCAGCGCCGGGCCCGGGGCAGATACGCAGTATTTT CASSAGPGADTQYF
. . 14 TRBJ2-7 TRBV20-1 TGCAGTGCTAGCGGGACAACGACTCGCTTAGAGCAGTACTTC CSASGTTTRLEQYF
few . 18 TRBJ1-5 TRBV6-6 TGTGCCAGCAGTTACTCGATAGGGGATCACATTGGAAGTCAGCCCCAGCATTTT CASSYSIGDHIGSQPQHF
. . 14 TRBJ2-3 TRBV11-2 TGTGCCAGCACCGTAGACAGGATCACAGATACGCAGTATTTT CASTVDRITDTQYF
. . 13 TRBJ2-7 TRBV20-1 TGCAGTGCCGGGACACCCTCTACCTACGAGCAGTACTTC CSAGTPSTYEQYF
. TRBD2 15 TRBJ2-1 TRBV6-2/TRBV6-3 TGTGCCAGCAGTCGACTAGCGGGGGGGCCAGGTGAGCAGTTCTTC CASSRLAGGPGEQFF
. . 16 TRBJ1-2 TRBV6-5 TGTGCCAGCAGTTACTCGATGTCTTACCGAGACTATGGCTACACCTTC CASSYSMSYRDYGYTF
few TRBD2 13 TRBJ2-7 TRBV20-1 TGCAGTGCCGTAAGCGGGGGGGCCTACGAGCAGTACTTC CSAVSGGAYEQYF